This is a list of T cell receptor beta chains from one sample in a study of T cells in localized non-small cell lung cancer. Using immunoSEQ multiplex PCR, the repertoire was profiled, and TCRdb retains in-frame clones only, with some absent. The sample shows more than 2,500 clones, roughly 28% of them seen only once. The starting material was lung tumor tissue, obtained before any cancer treatment. These receptor sequences come from a female donor older than 55 with stage II squamous cell lung carcinoma. Each CDR3 is given with its conserved first and last residue. The D gene is left open where the match is weak. Rows give clone size only sometimes, using once, few, many, or a class for an expanded clone.

>medium-sized|-|TRBJ1-2|TRBV11-3
CASSLPRHLANYGYTF
TGTGCCAGCAGCTTACCCCGGCACCTAGCTAACTATGGCTACACCTTC
>medium-sized|TRBD2|TRBJ2-7|TRBV6-8
CASSLAGSSYEQYF
TGTGCCAGCTCTCTAGCGGGGAGCTCCTACGAGCAGTACTTC
>-|TRBD2|TRBJ2-1|TRBV6-8
CASSSDRREVFFF
TGTGCCAGCAGCTCTGACAGGCGGGAGGTGTTTTTCTTC
>-|-|TRBJ1-1|TRBV29-1
CSVEDPNTEAFF
TGCAGCGTTGAAGACCCTAACACTGAAGCTTTCTTT
>few|-|TRBJ1-1|TRBV18
CASSPIARNTEAFF
TGTGCCAGCTCACCGATAGCCAGGAACACTGAAGCTTTCTTT
>-|-|TRBJ2-5|TRBV29-1
CSVDVEIDETQYF
TGCAGCGTTGATGTGGAGATAGACGAGACCCAGTACTTC
>-|TRBD2|TRBJ2-3|TRBV9
CASSVVSGGASDTQYF
TGTGCCAGCAGCGTAGTCAGCGGGGGGGCTTCAGATACGCAGTATTTT
>many|-|TRBJ1-2|TRBV1
CASSQTKDGNYGYTF
TGCGCCAGCAGCCAAACCAAGGACGGTAACTATGGCTACACCTTC
>medium-sized|-|TRBJ1-2|TRBV11-3
CASRSGLGAYGYTF
TGTGCCAGCAGATCGGGACTGGGGGCCTATGGCTACACCTTC
>-|TRBD2|TRBJ2-3|TRBV28
CASRISGRNTQYF
TGTGCCAGCAGGATTAGCGGGAGGAATACGCAGTATTTT
>-|-|TRBJ1-3|TRBV6-8
CASSYRGIGNTIYF
TGTGCCAGCAGTTACCGGGGGATTGGAAACACCATATATTTT
>few|-|TRBJ1-1|TRBV15
CATSRDKRRNTEAFF
TGTGCCACCAGCAGAGATAAGCGTCGGAACACTGAAGCTTTCTTT
>-|TRBD1|TRBJ2-6|TRBV12-5
CASITGGAGANVLTF
TGTGCCAGCATTACAGGGGGAGCTGGGGCCAACGTCCTGACTTTC
>few|-|TRBJ2-5|TRBV9
CASSSRPNQETQYF
TGTGCCAGCAGTTCGAGGCCCAACCAAGAGACCCAGTACTTC
>-|TRBD2|TRBJ2-1|TRBV6-8
CASSYGLADLNEQFF
TGTGCCAGCAGTTACGGACTAGCGGATCTCAATGAGCAGTTCTTC
>-|-|TRBJ1-1|TRBV9
CASSVALANTEAFF
TGTGCCAGCAGTGTAGCGTTGGCGAACACTGAAGCTTTCTTT
>few|-|TRBJ2-7|TRBV11-3
CASSLEPGRGSAYEQYF
TGTGCCAGCAGCTTAGAACCAGGGCGAGGATCGGCCTACGAGCAGTACTTC
>-|-|TRBJ1-5|TRBV6-8
CASNRDNQPQHF
TGTGCCAGCAACAGGGACAATCAGCCCCAGCATTTT
>-|-|TRBJ2-1|TRBV6-8
CASSLDRRSYNEQFF
TGTGCCAGCAGTCTCGACCGGCGCTCCTACAATGAGCAGTTCTTC
>few|-|TRBJ1-1|TRBV10-3
CAISGGVLNTEAFF
TGTGCCATCAGTGGAGGGGTTTTGAACACTGAAGCTTTCTTT
>few|TRBD1|TRBJ1-4|TRBV6-8
CASSHGTATNEKLFF
TGTGCCAGCAGTCACGGGACAGCAACTAATGAAAAACTGTTTTTT
>-|-|TRBJ1-2|TRBV11-3
CASSHKVEGELGYTF
TGTGCCAGCAGCCATAAAGTCGAAGGGGAATTGGGCTACACCTTC
>few|TRBD1|TRBJ1-2|TRBV19
CASRRDRGPFNYGYTF
TGTGCCAGTAGGCGAGACAGGGGCCCCTTTAACTATGGCTACACCTTC
>-|-|TRBJ2-7|TRBV6-8
CASSRTVGPWEQYF
TGTGCCAGCAGTCGGACGGTTGGCCCTTGGGAGCAGTACTTC
>-|-|TRBJ2-3|TRBV11-3
CASSLLGGVDTQYF
TGTGCCAGCAGCTTATTAGGGGGTGTGGATACGCAGTATTTT
>-|TRBD2|TRBJ2-3|TRBV11-3
CASSLGLVTDTQYF
TGTGCCAGCAGCTTGGGACTAGTCACAGATACGCAGTATTTT
>-|-|TRBJ1-6|TRBV29-1
CSVDGGRANNSPLHF
TGCAGCGTTGATGGGGGAAGGGCTAATAATTCACCCCTCCACTTT
>medium-sized|-|TRBJ2-5|TRBV11-3
CASSSPPGPKMTQYF
TGTGCCAGCAGCTCCCCCCCTGGTCCCAAGATGACCCAGTACTTC
>few|-|TRBJ2-1|TRBV6-8
CASSRQGNEQFF
TGTGCCAGCAGTCGCCAGGGTAATGAGCAGTTCTTC
>-|TRBD1|TRBJ1-2|TRBV29-1
CSVQGQAVGYGYTF
TGCAGCGTTCAAGGACAGGCTGTGGGCTATGGCTACACCTTC
>few|TRBD1|TRBJ1-3|TRBV6-8
CASGTGGLSGNTIYF
TGTGCCAGCGGGACAGGGGGGTTGTCTGGAAACACCATATATTTT
>-|TRBD1|TRBJ1-2|TRBV11-3
CASSGRVQGNYGYTF
TGTGCCAGCAGCGGCCGGGTACAGGGGAACTATGGCTACACCTTC
>-|TRBD2|TRBJ2-3|TRBV6-8
CASGATSGGGSDTQYF
TGTGCCAGCGGGGCGACTAGCGGGGGTGGCTCAGATACGCAGTATTTT
>once|TRBD2|TRBJ2-3|TRBV11-3
CASSTSGGDTDTQYF
TGTGCCAGCAGCACTAGCGGGGGAGACACAGATACGCAGTATTTT
>few|TRBD1|TRBJ2-7|TRBV6-8
CATGQAEPYEQYF
TGTGCCACCGGACAGGCGGAGCCCTACGAGCAGTACTTC